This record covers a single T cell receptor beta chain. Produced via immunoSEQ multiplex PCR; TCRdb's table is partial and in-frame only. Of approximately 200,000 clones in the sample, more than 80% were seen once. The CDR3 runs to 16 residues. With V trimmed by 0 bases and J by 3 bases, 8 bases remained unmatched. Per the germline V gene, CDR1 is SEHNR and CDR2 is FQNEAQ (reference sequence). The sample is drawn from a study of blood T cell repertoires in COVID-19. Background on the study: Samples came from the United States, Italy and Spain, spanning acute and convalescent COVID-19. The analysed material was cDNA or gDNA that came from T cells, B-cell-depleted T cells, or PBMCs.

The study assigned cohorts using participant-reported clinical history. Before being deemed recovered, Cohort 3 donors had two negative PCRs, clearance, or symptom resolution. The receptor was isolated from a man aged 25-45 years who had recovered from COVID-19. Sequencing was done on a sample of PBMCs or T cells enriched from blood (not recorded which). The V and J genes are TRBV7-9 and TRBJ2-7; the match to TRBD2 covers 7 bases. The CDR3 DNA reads TGTGCCAGCAGCTTAGCGATACGGGACTATAACTACGAGCAGTACTTC. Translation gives CASSLAIRDYNYEQYF.